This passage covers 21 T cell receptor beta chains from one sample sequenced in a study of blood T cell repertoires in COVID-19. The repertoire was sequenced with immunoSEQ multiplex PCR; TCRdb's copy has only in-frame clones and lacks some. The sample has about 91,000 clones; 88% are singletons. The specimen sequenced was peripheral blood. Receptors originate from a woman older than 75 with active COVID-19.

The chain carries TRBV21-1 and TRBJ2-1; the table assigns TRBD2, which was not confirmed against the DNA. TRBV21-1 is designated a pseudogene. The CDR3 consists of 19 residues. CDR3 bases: TGTGCCAGCAGCAAAGGCGGGAGCGAAAGTCGGGGCTCCTACAATGAGCAGTTCTTC. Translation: CASSKGGSESRGSYNEQFF.

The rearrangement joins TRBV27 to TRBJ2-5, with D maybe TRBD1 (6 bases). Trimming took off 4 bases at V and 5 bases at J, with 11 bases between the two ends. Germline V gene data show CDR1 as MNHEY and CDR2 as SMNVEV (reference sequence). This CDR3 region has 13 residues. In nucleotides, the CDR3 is TGTGCCAGCAGTTCGGACAGATGGGAGACCCAGTACTTC. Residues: CASSSDRWETQYF.

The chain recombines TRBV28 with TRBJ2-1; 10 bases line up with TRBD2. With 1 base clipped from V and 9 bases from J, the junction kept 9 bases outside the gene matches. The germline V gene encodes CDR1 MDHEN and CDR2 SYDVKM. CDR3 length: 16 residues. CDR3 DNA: TGTGCCAGCAGTTTATACGCTAGCGGGAGCGATGGTGAGCAGTTCTTC. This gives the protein CASSLYASGSDGEQFF.

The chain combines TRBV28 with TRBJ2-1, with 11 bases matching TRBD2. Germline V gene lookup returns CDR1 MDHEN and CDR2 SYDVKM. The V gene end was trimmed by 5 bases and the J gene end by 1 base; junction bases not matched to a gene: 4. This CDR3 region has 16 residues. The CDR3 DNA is TGTGCCAGCAGTGCCGGGACTAGCGGTTCCTACAATGAGCAGTTCTTC. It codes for CASSAGTSGSYNEQFF.

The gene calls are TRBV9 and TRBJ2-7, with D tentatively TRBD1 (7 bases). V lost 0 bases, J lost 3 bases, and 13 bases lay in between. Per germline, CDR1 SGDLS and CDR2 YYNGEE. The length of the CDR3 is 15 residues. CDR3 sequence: CASSVEEGQYYEQYF. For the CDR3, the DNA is TGTGCCAGCAGCGTAGAGGAGGGACAGTACTACGAGCAGTACTTC.

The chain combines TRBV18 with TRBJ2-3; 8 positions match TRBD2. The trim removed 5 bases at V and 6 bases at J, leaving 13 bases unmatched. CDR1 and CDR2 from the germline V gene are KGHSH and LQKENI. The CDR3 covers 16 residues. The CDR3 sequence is CASSASGSGNSDTQYF. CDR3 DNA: TGTGCCAGCTCAGCCAGCGGGAGTGGGAATTCGGATACGCAGTATTTT.

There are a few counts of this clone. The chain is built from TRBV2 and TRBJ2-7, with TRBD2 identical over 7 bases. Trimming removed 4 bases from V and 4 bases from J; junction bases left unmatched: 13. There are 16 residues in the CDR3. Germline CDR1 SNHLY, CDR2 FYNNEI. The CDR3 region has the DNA TGTGCCAGCAGTGCTGACCCAGCGGGGAGTAAGTACGAGCAGTACTTC. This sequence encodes CASSADPAGSKYEQYF.

The CDR3 nucleotides are TGTGCCAGTAGTATCAACAGGATGGGCGAGCAGTACTTC. It is translated as CASSINRMGEQYF. J is TRBJ2-7 and V is TRBV19, with TRBD1 as a possible D gene (5 bases). Germline V gene lookup returns CDR1 LNHDA and CDR2 SQIVND (reference sequence). The CDR3 covers 13 residues. The ends were cut back, 3 bases at V and 6 bases at J, with 12 bases in the middle.

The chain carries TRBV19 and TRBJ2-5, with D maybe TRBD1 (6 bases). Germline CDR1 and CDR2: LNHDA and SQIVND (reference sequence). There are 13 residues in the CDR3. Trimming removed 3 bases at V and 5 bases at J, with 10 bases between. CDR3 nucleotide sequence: TGTGCCAGTAGTATTAACAGGGACGAGACCCAGTACTTC. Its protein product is CASSINRDETQYF. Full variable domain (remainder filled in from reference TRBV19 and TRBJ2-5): DGGITQSPKYLFRKEGQNVTLSCEQNLNHDAMYWYRQDPGQGLRLIYYSQIVNDFQKGDIAEGYSVSREKKESFPLTVTSAQKNPTAFYLCASSINRDETQYFGPGTRLLVL.

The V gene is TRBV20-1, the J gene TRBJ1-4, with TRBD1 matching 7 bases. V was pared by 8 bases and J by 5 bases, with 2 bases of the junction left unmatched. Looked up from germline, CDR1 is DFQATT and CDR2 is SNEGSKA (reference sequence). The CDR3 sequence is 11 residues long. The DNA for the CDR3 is TGCAGTTGCAGGGGGAATGAAAAACTGTTTTTT. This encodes CSCRGNEKLFF.

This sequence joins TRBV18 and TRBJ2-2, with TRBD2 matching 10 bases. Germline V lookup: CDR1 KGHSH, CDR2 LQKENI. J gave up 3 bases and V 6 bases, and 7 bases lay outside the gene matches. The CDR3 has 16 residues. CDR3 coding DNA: TGTGCCAGCTCTCCAATAGCGGGAGGACACACCGGGGAGCTGTTTTTT. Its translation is CASSPIAGGHTGELFF.

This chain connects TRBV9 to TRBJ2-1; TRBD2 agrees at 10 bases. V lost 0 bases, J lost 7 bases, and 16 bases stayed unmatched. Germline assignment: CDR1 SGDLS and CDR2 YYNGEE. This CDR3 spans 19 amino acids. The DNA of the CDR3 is TGTGCCAGCAGCGTAGAGGTGGGGCGTAGCGGGAGGTACCTGAATGAGCAGTTCTTC. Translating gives CASSVEVGRSGRYLNEQFF.

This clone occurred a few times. Here the CDR3 DNA reads TGTGCCAGCAGCTTAGCCCCCGGCCGGGACACCATATATTTT. Its protein product is CASSLAPGRDTIYF. The chain has TRBV7-6 and TRBJ1-3; the D is unclear. The CDR3 length is 14 residues. Germline lookup yields CDR1 SGHVS and CDR2 FNYEAQ. The V and J ends lost 0 bases and 8 bases respectively, with 11 bases between them.

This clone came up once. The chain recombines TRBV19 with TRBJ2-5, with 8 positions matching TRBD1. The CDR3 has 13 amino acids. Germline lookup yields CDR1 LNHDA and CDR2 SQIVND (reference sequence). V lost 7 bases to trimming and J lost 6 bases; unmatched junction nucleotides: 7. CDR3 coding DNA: TGTGCCAGTATGGCAGGGGGCTCCCAGACCCAGTACTTC. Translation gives CASMAGGSQTQYF. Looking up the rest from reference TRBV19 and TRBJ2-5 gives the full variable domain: DGGITQSPKYLFRKEGQNVTLSCEQNLNHDAMYWYRQDPGQGLRLIYYSQIVNDFQKGDIAEGYSVSREKKESFPLTVTSAQKNPTAFYLCASMAGGSQTQYFGPGTRLLVL.

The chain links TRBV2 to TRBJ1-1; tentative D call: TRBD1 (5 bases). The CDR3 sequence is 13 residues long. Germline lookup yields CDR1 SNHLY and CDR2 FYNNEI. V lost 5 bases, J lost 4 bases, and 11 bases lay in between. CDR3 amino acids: CASSLQESTEAFF. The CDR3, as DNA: TGTGCCAGCAGTCTACAGGAGAGCACTGAAGCTTTCTTT.

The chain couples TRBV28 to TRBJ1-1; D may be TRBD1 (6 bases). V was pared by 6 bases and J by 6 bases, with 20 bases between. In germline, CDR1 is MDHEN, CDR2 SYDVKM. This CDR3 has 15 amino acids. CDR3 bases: TGTGCCAGCAGCCCCCCCCGGACAGCCTCATCTGAAGCTTTCTTT. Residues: CASSPPRTASSEAFF.

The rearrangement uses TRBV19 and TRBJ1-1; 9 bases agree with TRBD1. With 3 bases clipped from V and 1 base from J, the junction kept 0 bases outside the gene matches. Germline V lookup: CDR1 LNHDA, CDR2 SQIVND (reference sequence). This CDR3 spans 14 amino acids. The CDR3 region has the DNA TGTGCCAGTAGTATGGACAGGGGGAACACTGAAGCTTTCTTT. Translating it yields CASSMDRGNTEAFF. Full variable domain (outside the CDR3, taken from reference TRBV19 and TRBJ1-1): DGGITQSPKYLFRKEGQNVTLSCEQNLNHDAMYWYRQDPGQGLRLIYYSQIVNDFQKGDIAEGYSVSREKKESFPLTVTSAQKNPTAFYLCASSMDRGNTEAFFGQGTRLTVV.

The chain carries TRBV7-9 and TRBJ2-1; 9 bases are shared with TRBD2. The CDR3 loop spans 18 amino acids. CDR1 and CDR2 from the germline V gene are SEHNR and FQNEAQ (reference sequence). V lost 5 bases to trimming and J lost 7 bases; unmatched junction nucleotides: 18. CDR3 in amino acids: CASSPIPRLAVRGNEQFF. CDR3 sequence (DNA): TGTGCCAGCAGCCCTATACCCCGACTAGCGGTACGCGGGAATGAGCAGTTCTTC.

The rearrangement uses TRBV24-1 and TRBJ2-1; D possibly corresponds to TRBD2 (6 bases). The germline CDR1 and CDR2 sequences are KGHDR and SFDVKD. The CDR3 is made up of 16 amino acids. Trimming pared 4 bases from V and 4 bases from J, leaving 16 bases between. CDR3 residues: CATSDPLAGSYNEQFF. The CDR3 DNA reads TGTGCCACCAGTGACCCACTGGCGGGATCGTACAATGAGCAGTTCTTC.

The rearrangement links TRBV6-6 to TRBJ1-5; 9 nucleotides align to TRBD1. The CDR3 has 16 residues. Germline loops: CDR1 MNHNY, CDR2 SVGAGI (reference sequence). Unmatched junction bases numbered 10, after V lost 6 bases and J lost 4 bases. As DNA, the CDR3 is TGTGCCAGCAGGGAGACAGGGGGAGGTTGGAATCAGCCCCAGCATTTT. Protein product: CASRETGGGWNQPQHF.

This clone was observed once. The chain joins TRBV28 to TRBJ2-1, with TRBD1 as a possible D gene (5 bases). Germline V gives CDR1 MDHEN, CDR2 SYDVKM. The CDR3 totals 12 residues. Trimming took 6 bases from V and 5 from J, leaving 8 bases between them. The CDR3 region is CASRTDNNEQFF. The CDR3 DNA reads TGTGCCAGCAGGACAGACAACAATGAGCAGTTCTTC.